The T cell receptor beta chain under discussion was sequenced for a study of T cells in Graves' hyperthyroidism and ophthalmopathy. V was clipped by 6 bases and J by 1 base; unmatched bases: 5. The CDR3 totals 13 residues. Germline V gene sequence: CDR1 SQVTM, CDR2 ANQGSEA. Out of 10 ml of fresh peripheral blood came the PBMCs. This clonotype occurred many times. Amplification targeted TCR beta CDR3 regions from RNA transcripts. An initial round of RT-PCR targeting the TCR CDR3 relied on the HTBI primer set. One entry per CDR3 protein results from TCRdb running MiXCR on the multiplex PCR reads. The data show about 380,000 distinct CDR3 sequences, around 18% seen once.

The sample comprised blood. The receptor's source is a man between 18 and 35 years old with Graves' ophthalmopathy. The chain combines TRBV29-1 with TRBJ2-7; 8 bases are a match to TRBD1. CDR3 sequence: CSVLDRGSYEQYF. CDR3 DNA sequence: TGCAGCGTACTAGACAGGGGATCCTACGAGCAGTACTTC.